Presented here are 15 T cell receptor beta chains from one specimen sequenced in a study of blood T cell repertoires in COVID-19. Method: immunoSEQ multiplex PCR; TCRdb's copy keeps in-frame clones and lacks some. The sample includes about 270,000 clones, less than 95% seen only once; the top ten take 2.5% to 3%. Sequencing used PBMCs or T cells enriched from blood (not recorded which). These receptor sequences come from a man aged 40-50 years who had been exposed to COVID-19.

The gene calls are TRBV9 and TRBJ2-1; 7 bases agree with TRBD2. Germline CDR1 reads SGDLS; CDR2 reads YYNGEE. V shed 0 bases, J shed 2 bases, and the junction held 11 bases outside the gene matches. The CDR3 is made up of 18 amino acids. The CDR3 sequence is CASSVVAGWEGPYNEQFF. The DNA for the CDR3 is TGTGCCAGCAGCGTAGTAGCCGGCTGGGAGGGCCCCTACAATGAGCAGTTCTTC.

The V and J genes are TRBV6-5 and TRBJ1-1; TRBD1 might be the D (6 bases). The germline gives CDR1 MNHEY, CDR2 SVGAGI. With 4 bases removed from V and 4 bases from J, the gap between germline ends came to 16 bases. The CDR3 runs 15 residues. Here the CDR3 reads CASSSSGQGLTEAFF. In DNA form, the CDR3 reads TGTGCCAGCAGTTCCTCCGGTCAGGGGCTCACTGAAGCTTTCTTT.

This clone was observed a handful of times. This chain links TRBV6-2 or TRBV6-3 with TRBJ1-2; tentative D call: TRBD1 (5 bases). The CDR3 contains 13 residues. V lost 3 bases and J 11 bases, leaving 16 bases between the germline ends. Germline V CDR1 and CDR2: MNHEY, SVGEGT. This CDR3 is CASSYRQARTYTF. In nucleotides, the CDR3 is TGTGCCAGCAGTTATAGGCAGGCGCGGACATACACCTTC.

The chain recombines TRBV4-1 with TRBJ2-3; the D is unclear. The CDR3 is 13 amino acids. Looked up from germline, CDR1 is MGHRA and CDR2 is YSYEKL. The V and J ends lost 8 bases and 0 bases respectively, with 9 bases between them. In nucleotides, the CDR3 is TGCGCCAGCGGCGGTACTAGCACAGATACGCAGTATTTT. Translated: CASGGTSTDTQYF.

This clone was picked up one time. The J gene is TRBJ2-3, the V gene TRBV3-1 (or the pseudogene TRBV3-2); TRBD2 agrees at 10 bases. This CDR3 comprises 17 residues. Trimming removed 1 base from V and 3 bases from J; junction bases left unmatched: 7. Germline V gives CDR1 LGHDT, CDR2 YNNKEL (reference sequence). The CDR3 bases are TGTGCCAGCAGCCAAGCCCAGCGGGAGGGCCTTACAGATACGCAGTATTTT. Its translation: CASSQAQREGLTDTQYF.

This rearrangement joins TRBV6-5 to TRBJ2-3; the match to TRBD1 covers 8 bases. Germline V gene lookup returns CDR1 MNHEY and CDR2 SVGAGI. The CDR3 runs 13 residues. Trimming took 7 bases from V and 3 from J; bases not matched to a gene: 3. This chain's CDR3 is CASTGQGTDTQYF. The CDR3 DNA follows: TGTGCCAGCACCGGACAGGGAACAGATACGCAGTATTTT.

This sequence joins TRBV28 and TRBJ2-7; 13 bases map to TRBD2. V lost 7 bases, J lost 11 bases, and 11 bases stayed unmatched. The CDR3 extends over 14 amino acids. Germline V gene sequence: CDR1 MDHEN, CDR2 SYDVKM. This CDR3 reads CASTKGTSGMVEYF. The CDR3, as DNA: TGTGCCAGCACTAAGGGGACTAGCGGGATGGTCGAGTACTTC.

This clone has just one count. The chain is built from TRBV5-6 and TRBJ1-4; no definite D call. There are 19 residues in the CDR3. Germline CDR1 reads SGHDT; CDR2 reads YYEEEE. V was pared by 0 bases and J by 4 bases, with 22 bases between. The CDR3 sequence: CASSLVGGPHGDLNEKLFF. Here the CDR3 DNA reads TGTGCCAGCAGCTTGGTTGGAGGGCCCCATGGGGATCTTAATGAAAAACTGTTTTTT. The full variable domain, rest sourced from reference TRBV5-6 and TRBJ1-4, is DAGVTQSPTHLIKTRGQQVTLRCSPKSGHDTVSWYQQALGQGPQFIFQYYEEEERQRGNFPDRFSGHQFPNYSSELNVNALLLGDSALYLCASSLVGGPHGDLNEKLFFGSGTQLSVL.

The chain couples TRBV29-1 to TRBJ1-1; D call uncertain. The germline V gene encodes CDR1 SQVTM and CDR2 ANQGSEA. This CDR3 is 14 amino acids long. Trimming took 4 bases from V and 4 from J, leaving 16 bases between them. DNA of the CDR3: TGCAGCGTTGGTTTCGGCCTAGAGGGCACTGAAGCTTTCTTT. This sequence encodes CSVGFGLEGTEAFF.

The rearrangement links TRBV19 to TRBJ2-1; the D gene is possibly TRBD1 (5 bases). V lost 5 bases and J 9 bases, leaving 8 bases between the germline ends. Germline V gene data show CDR1 as LNHDA and CDR2 as SQIVND (reference sequence). There are 11 residues in the CDR3. The CDR3 region is CASSVRGEQFF. In nucleotides, the CDR3 is TGTGCCAGTAGTGTAAGGGGTGAGCAGTTCTTC.

V gene TRBV5-1 combines with J gene TRBJ1-2, with D perhaps matching TRBD1 (5 bases). CDR1 is SGHRS and CDR2 is YFSETQ in the germline V gene. The CDR3 has 14 amino acids. V was shortened by 4 bases and J by 0 bases, with 10 bases between the two germline ends. The CDR3 DNA is TGCGCCAGCAGCACGGACAATTCTAACTATGGCTACACCTTC. Its protein product is CASSTDNSNYGYTF.

The J gene is TRBJ1-2, the V gene TRBV19; the D is unclear. Trimming stripped 5 bases from V and 1 base from J, with 11 bases between. This CDR3 has 14 amino acids. Germline V gene sequence: CDR1 LNHDA, CDR2 SQIVND (reference sequence). As DNA, the CDR3 is TGTGCCAGTAGTGGTCTGGCCCTTAACTATGGCTACACCTTC. Residues: CASSGLALNYGYTF.

The J gene is TRBJ2-7, the V gene TRBV5-1; TRBD2 agrees at 9 bases. Trimming removed 3 bases from V and 0 bases from J; junction bases left unmatched: 4. The CDR3 sequence is 15 residues long. Germline values: CDR1 SGHRS, CDR2 YFSETQ. The chain's CDR3 is CASSSPSGDSYEQYF. In DNA, the CDR3 is TGCGCCAGCAGCTCCCCTAGCGGGGACTCCTACGAGCAGTACTTC.

The chain links TRBV5-3 to TRBJ1-2; TRBD1 agrees at 7 bases. TRBV5-3 carries the ORF label, with uncertain function. CDR3 length: 16 amino acids. Unmatched junction bases numbered 17, after V lost 4 bases and J lost 8 bases. The CDR3 coding sequence is TGTGCCAGAAGCCATATTCGACAGGGAAGAATTTGCGGCTACACCTTC. This gives the protein CARSHIRQGRICGYTF.

The sample holds a few counts of this clone. J is TRBJ2-1 and V is TRBV5-1, with 8 bases matching TRBD2. V gave up 3 bases and J gave up 0 bases; unmatched junction bases: 14. In germline, CDR1 is SGHRS, CDR2 YFSETQ. The CDR3 runs to 19 residues. DNA of the CDR3: TGCGCCAGCAGCTCCTCCGGGGGCGGGAGGACCACCTCCTACAATGAGCAGTTCTTC. As protein: CASSSSGGGRTTSYNEQFF.